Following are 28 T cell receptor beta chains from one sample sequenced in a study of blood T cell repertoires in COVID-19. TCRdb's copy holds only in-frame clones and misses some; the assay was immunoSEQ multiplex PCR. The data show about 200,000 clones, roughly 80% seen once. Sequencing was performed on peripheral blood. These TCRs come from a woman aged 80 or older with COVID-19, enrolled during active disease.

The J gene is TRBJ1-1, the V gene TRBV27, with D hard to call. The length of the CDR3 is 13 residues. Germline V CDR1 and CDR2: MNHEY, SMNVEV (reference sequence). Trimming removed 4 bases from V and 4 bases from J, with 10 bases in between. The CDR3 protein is CASSSRGGTEAFF. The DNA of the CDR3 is TGTGCCAGCAGTTCGCGAGGAGGCACTGAAGCTTTCTTT.

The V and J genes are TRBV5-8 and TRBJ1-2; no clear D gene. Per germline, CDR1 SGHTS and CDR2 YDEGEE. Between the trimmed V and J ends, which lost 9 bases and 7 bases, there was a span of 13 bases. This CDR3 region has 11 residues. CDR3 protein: CATSGRAGYTF. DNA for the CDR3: TGTGCCACCAGTGGGAGGGCTGGCTACACCTTC. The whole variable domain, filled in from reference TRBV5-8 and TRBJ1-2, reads EAGVTQSPTHLIKTRGQQATLRCSPISGHTSVYWYQQALGLGLQFLLWYDEGEERNRGNFPPRFSGRQFPNYSSELNVNALELEDSALYLCATSGRAGYTFGSGTRLTVV.

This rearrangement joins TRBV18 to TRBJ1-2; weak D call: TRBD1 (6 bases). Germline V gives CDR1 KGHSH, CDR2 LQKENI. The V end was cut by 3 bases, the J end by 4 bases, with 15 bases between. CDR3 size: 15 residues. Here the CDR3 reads CASSPGRDKSYGYTF. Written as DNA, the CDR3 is TGTGCCAGCTCACCCGGCCGGGACAAGAGCTATGGCTACACCTTC. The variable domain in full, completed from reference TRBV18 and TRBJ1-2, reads NAGVMQNPRHLVRRRGQEARLRCSPMKGHSHVYWYRQLPEEGLKFMVYLQKENIIDESGMPKERFSAEFPKEGPSILRIQQVVRGDSAAYFCASSPGRDKSYGYTFGSGTRLTVV.

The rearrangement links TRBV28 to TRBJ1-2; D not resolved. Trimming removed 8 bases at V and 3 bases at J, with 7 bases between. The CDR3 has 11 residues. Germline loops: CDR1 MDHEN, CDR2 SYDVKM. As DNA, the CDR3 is TGTGCCAGCGCGGGCGACTATGGCTACACCTTC. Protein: CASAGDYGYTF.

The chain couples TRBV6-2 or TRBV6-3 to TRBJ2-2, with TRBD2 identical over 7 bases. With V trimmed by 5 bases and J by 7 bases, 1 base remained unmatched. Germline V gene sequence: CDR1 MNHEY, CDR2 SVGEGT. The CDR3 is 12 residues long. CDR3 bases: TGTGCCAGCAGTCGCGGGGGCGGGGAGCTGTTTTTT. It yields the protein CASSRGGGELFF.

In DNA, the CDR3 is TGTGCCAGCAGTTACGAGGGGGGGCGGGGCACTGAAGCTTTCTTT. Translating gives CASSYEGGRGTEAFF. The V and J genes are TRBV6-5 and TRBJ1-1; D perhaps matches TRBD1 (6 bases). CDR1 is MNHEY, CDR2 SVGAGI, per germline. The CDR3 spans 15 residues. Between the trimmed V and J ends, which lost 2 bases and 4 bases, there was a span of 14 bases.

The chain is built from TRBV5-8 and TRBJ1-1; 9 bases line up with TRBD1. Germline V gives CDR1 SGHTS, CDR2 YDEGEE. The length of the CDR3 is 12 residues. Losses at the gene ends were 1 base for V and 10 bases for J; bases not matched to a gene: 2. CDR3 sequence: CASSLWDRVAFF. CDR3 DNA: TGTGCCAGCAGCTTGTGGGACAGGGTAGCTTTCTTT.

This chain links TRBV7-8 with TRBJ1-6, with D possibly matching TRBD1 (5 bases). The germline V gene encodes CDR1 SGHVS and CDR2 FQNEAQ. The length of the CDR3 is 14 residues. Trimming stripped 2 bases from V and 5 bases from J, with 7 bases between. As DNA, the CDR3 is TGTGCCAGCAGCTTACAGGGTGATAATTCACCCCTCCACTTT. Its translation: CASSLQGDNSPLHF.

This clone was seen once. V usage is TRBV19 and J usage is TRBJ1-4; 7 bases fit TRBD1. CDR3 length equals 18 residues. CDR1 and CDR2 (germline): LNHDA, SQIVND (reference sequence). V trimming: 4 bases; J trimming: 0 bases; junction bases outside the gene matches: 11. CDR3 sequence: CASSKGQLELATNEKLFF. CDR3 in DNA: TGTGCCAGTAGTAAGGGACAGCTAGAACTTGCAACTAATGAAAAACTGTTTTTT.

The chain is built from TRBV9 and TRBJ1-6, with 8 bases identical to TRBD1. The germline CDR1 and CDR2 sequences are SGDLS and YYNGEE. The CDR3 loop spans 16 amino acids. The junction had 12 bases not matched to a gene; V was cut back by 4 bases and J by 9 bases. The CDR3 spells CASSPQGQVGGSPLHF. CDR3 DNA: TGTGCCAGCAGCCCCCAGGGACAGGTAGGGGGTTCACCCCTCCACTTT.

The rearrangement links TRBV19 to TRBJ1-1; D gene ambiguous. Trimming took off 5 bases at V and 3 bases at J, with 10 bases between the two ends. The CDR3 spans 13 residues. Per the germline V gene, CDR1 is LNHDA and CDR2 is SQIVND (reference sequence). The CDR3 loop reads CASSREAYTEAFF. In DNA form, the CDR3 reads TGTGCCAGTAGTCGGGAGGCCTACACTGAAGCTTTCTTT.

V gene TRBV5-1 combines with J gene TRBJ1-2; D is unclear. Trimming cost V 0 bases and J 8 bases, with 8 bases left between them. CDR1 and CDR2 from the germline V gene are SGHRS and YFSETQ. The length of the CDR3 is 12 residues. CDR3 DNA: TGCGCCAGCAGCTTGGGGGGAGCGGGCTACACCTTC. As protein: CASSLGGAGYTF.

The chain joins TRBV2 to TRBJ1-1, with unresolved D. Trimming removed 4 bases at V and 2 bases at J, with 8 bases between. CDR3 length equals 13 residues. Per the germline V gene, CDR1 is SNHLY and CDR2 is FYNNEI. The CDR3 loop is CASSVEVNTEAFF. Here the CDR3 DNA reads TGTGCCAGCAGTGTGGAGGTAAACACTGAAGCTTTCTTT. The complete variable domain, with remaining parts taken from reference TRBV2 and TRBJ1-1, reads EPEVTQTPSHQVTQMGQEVILRCVPISNHLYFYWYRQILGQKVEFLVSFYNNEISEKSEIFDDQFSVERPDGSNFTLKIRSTKLEDSAMYFCASSVEVNTEAFFGQGTRLTVV.

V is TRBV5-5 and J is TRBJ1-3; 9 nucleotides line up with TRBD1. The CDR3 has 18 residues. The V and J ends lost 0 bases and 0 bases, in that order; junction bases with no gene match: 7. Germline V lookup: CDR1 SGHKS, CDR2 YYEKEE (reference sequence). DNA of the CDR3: TGTGCCAGCAGCTTGGTTGAGGGACAGGGTTACTCTGGAAACACCATATATTTT. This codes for CASSLVEGQGYSGNTIYF.

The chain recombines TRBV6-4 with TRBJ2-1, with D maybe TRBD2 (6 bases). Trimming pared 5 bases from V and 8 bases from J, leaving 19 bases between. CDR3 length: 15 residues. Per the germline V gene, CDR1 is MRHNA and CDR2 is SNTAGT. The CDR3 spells CASSKRTTPADEQFF. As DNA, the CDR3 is TGTGCCAGCAGTAAACGGACTACCCCCGCGGATGAGCAGTTCTTC.

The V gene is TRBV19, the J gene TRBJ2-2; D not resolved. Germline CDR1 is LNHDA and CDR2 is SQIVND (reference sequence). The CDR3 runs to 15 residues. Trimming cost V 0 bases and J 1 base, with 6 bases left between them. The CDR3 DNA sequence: TGTGCCAGTAGTATAGACTTCCGGAACACCGGGGAGCTGTTTTTT. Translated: CASSIDFRNTGELFF.

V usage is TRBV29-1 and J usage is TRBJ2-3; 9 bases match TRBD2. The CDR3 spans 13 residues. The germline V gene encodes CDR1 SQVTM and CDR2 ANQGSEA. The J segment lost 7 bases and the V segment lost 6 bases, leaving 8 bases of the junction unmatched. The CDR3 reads CSVPVREGYTQYF. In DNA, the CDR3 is TGCAGCGTCCCGGTGCGGGAGGGGTATACGCAGTATTTT.

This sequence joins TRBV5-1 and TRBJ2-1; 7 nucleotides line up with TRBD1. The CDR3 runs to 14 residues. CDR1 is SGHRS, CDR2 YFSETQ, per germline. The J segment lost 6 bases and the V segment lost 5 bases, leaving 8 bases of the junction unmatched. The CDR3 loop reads CASSQGDLGNEQFF. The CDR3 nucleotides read TGCGCCAGCAGTCAGGGGGATCTCGGCAATGAGCAGTTCTTC.

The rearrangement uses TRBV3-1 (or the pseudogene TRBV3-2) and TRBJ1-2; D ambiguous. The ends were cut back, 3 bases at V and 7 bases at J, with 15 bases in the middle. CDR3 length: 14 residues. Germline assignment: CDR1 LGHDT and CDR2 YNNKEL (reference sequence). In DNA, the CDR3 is TGTGCCAGCAGCCATGGTGGACTATCCGTTGGCTACACCTTC. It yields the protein CASSHGGLSVGYTF.

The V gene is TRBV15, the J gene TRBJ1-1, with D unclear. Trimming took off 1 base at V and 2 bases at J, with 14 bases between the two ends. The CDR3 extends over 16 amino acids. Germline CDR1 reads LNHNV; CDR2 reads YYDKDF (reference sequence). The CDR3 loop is CATSRGLGMKNTEAFF. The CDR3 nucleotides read TGTGCCACCAGCAGAGGGTTGGGCATGAAAAACACTGAAGCTTTCTTT.

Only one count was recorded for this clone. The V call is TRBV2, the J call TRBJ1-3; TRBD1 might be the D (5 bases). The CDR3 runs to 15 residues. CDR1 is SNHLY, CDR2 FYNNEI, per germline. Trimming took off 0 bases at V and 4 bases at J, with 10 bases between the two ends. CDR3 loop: CASSEAVPGGNTIYF. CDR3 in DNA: TGTGCCAGCAGTGAAGCAGTTCCAGGGGGAAACACCATATATTTT.

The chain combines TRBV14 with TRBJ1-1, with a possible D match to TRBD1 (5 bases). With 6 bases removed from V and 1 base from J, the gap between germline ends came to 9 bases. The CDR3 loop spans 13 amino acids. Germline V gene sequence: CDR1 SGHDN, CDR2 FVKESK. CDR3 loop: CASRLTANTEAFF. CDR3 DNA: TGTGCCAGCAGATTGACAGCGAACACTGAAGCTTTCTTT.

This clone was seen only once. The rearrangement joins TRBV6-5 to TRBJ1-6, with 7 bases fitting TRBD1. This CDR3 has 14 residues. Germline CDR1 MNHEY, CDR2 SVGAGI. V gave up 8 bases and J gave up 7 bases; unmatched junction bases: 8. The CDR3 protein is CASGWDSKNSPLHF. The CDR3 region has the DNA TGTGCCAGCGGTTGGGACAGTAAAAATTCACCCCTCCACTTT.

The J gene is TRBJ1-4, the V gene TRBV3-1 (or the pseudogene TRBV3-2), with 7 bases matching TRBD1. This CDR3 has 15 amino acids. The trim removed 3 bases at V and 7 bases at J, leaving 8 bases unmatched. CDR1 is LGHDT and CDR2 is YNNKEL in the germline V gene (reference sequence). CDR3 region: CASSQTGRSGEKLFF. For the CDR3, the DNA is TGTGCCAGCAGCCAGACAGGGAGGTCAGGTGAAAAACTGTTTTTT.

The CDR3: CASSSDRNEKLFF. The CDR3 coding sequence is TGTGCCAGCAGTTCGGACAGGAATGAAAAACTGTTTTTT. The chain recombines TRBV6-5 with TRBJ1-4; 7 nucleotides match TRBD1. Looked up from germline, CDR1 is MNHEY and CDR2 is SVGAGI. The trim removed 4 bases at V and 5 bases at J, leaving 1 base unmatched. CDR3 length: 13 amino acids.

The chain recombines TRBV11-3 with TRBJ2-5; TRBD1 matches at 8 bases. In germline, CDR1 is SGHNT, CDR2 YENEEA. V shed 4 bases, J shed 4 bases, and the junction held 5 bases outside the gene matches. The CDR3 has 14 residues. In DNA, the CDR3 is TGTGCCAGCAGCTCAGGCACAGGGGGAGAGACCCAGTACTTC. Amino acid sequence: CASSSGTGGETQYF.

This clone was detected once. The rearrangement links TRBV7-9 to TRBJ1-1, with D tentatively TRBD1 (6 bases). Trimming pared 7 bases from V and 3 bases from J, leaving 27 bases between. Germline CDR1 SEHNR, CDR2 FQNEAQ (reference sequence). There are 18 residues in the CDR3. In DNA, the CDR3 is TGTGCCAGCACCGCCCCAAGGGGGGGAGGAGTGGGGGACACTGAAGCTTTCTTT. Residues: CASTAPRGGGVGDTEAFF.

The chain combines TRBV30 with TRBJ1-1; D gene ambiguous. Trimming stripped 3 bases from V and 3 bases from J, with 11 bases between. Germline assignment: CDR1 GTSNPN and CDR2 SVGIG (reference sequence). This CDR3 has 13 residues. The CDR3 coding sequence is TGTGCCTGGAGCCCTCTGCGTGACACTGAAGCTTTCTTT. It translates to CAWSPLRDTEAFF.